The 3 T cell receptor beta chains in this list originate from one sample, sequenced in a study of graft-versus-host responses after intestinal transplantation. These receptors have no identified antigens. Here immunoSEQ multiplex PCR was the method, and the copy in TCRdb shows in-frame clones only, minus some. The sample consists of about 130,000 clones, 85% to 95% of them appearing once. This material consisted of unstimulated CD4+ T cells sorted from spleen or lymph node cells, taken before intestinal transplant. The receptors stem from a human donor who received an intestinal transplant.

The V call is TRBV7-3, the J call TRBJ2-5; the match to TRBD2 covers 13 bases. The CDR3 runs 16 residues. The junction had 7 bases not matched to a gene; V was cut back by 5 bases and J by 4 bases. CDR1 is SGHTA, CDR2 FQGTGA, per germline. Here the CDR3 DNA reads TGTGCCAGCAGCATTGGGACTAGCGGGAATACAGAGACCCAGTACTTC. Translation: CASSIGTSGNTETQYF.

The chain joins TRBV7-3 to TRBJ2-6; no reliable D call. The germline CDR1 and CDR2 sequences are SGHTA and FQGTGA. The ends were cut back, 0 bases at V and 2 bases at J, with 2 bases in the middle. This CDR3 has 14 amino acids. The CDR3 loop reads CASSLTTGANVLTF. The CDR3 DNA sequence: TGTGCCAGCAGCTTAACAACTGGGGCCAACGTCCTGACTTTC. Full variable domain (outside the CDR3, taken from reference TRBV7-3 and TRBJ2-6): GAGVSQTPSNKVTEKGKYVELRCDPISGHTALYWYRQSLGQGPEFLIYFQGTGAADDSGLPNDRFFAVRPEGSVSTLKIQRTERGDSAVYLCASSLTTGANVLTFGAGSRLTVL.

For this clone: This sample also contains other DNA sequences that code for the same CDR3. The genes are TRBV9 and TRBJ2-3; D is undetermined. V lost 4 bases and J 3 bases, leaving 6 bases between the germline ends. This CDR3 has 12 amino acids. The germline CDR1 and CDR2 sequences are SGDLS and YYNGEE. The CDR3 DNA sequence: TGTGCCAGCAGCCCCGATACAGATACGCAGTATTTT. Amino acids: CASSPDTDTQYF.